The present TCR beta chain was sequenced within a study of chemoradiotherapy in HPV16-positive cancers. Study in general: Candidate HPV-specific T-cell clones and common TCR motifs came from functional assays in a couple of HPV16-positive patients.

The CDR3 consists of 17 residues. Trimming cost V 1 base and J 6 bases; bases outside gene matches: 11. Germline V gene lookup returns CDR1 SNHLY and CDR2 FYNNEI. The protocol was immunoSEQ multiplex PCR, while the TCRdb copy is restricted to in-frame clones and leaves out a portion. In the table there are about 2,200 clones, roughly 89% of which are singletons. Over chemoradiotherapy, repertoires were sampled more than once. The sequenced sample was tumor tissue, obtained from a patient who underwent chemoradiotherapy. The chain is built from TRBV2 and TRBJ2-3; 9 nucleotides align to TRBD1. The sequence derives from a human donor with HPV-associated anogenital cancer. The CDR3 region is CASSEGPGQGSYDTQYF. DNA for the CDR3: TGTGCCAGCAGTGAAGGACCGGGACAGGGTAGCTACGATACGCAGTATTTT.